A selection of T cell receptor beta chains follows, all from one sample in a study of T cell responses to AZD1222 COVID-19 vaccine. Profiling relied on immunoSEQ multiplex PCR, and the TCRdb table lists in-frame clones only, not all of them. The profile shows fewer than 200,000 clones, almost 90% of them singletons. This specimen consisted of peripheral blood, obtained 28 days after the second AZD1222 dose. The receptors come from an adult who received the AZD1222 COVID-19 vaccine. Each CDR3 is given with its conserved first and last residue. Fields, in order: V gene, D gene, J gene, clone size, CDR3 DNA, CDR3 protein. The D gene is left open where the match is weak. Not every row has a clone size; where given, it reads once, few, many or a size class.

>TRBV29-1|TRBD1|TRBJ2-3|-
TGCAGCGTAGCAGGGGGCGTGAGCACAGATACGCAGTATTTT
CSVAGGVSTDTQYF
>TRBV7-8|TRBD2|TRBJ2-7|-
TGTGCCAGCAGCCCGGGACTAGCGGCCTACGAGCAGTACTTC
CASSPGLAAYEQYF
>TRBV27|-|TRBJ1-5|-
TGTGCCAGCAGTTCTTTTTCCAGGGAAGGAAGTCAGCCCCAGCATTTT
CASSSFSREGSQPQHF
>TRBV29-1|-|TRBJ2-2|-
TGCAGCGTTGTTAGGGGGACCACCGGGGAGCTGTTTTTT
CSVVRGTTGELFF
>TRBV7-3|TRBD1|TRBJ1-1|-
TGTGCCAGCAGCATCTCAGGGGGCGAGAACACTGAAGCTTTCTTT
CASSISGGENTEAFF
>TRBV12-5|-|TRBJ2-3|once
TGTGCTAGTGGATCCAGGGATTTCACAGATACGCAGTATTTT
CASGSRDFTDTQYF
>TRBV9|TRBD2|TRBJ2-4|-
TGTGCCAGCTGCGGAAGGGCGGGGGGGCAGGAAAACATTCAGTACTTC
CASCGRAGGQENIQYF
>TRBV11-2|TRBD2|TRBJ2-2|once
TGTGCCAGCAGCGTTAGCGGGGGACACACCGGGGAGCTGTTTTTT
CASSVSGGHTGELFF
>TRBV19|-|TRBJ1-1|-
TGTGCCAGTAGTATTACAGGACAGAACACTGAAGCTTTCTTT
CASSITGQNTEAFF
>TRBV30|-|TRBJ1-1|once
TGTGCCTGGAGTGTAAACAGGGACACTGAAGCTTTCTTT
CAWSVNRDTEAFF
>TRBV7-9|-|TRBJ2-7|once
TGTGCCAGCAGCCCCGCCCCTGGCAGCTCATACGAGCAGTACTTC
CASSPAPGSSYEQYF
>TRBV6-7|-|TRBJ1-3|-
TGTGCCAGCAGTTACTCTCTCTCTGGAAACACCATATATTTT
CASSYSLSGNTIYF
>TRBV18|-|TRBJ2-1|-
TGTGCCAGCTCACCACTATCAGGTAATGAGCAGTTCTTC
CASSPLSGNEQFF
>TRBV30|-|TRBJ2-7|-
TGTGCCTGGAGTGTAGGCTACGAGCAGTACTTC
CAWSVGYEQYF
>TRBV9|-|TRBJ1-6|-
TGTGCCAGCAGCCTCGGGGTGTCGAATTCACCCCTCCACTTT
CASSLGVSNSPLHF
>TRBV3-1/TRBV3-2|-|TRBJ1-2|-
TGTGCCAGCAGCCAAGTCGACGGATACTATGGCTACACCTTC
CASSQVDGYYGYTF
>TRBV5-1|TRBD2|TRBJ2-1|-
TGCGCCAGCAGCCCCGGACTAGCGGGGCGGTACTACAATGAGCAGTTCTTC
CASSPGLAGRYYNEQFF
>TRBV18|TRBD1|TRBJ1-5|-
TGTGCCAGCTCACCCGGGACAGGGGGCAATCAGCCCCAGCATTTT
CASSPGTGGNQPQHF
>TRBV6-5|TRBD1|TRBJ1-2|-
TGTGCCAGCAAAGGGACAGGGGGTAACTATGGCTACACCTTC
CASKGTGGNYGYTF
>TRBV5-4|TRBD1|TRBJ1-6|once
TGTGCCAGCAGCTCCGGGACAGCCCCTCTTCCCCTCCACTTT
CASSSGTAPLPLHF
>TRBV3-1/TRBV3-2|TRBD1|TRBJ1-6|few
TGTGCCAGCAGCAACACAGGGGATAAATCACCCCTCCACTTT
CASSNTGDKSPLHF
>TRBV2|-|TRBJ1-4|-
TGTGCCAGCAGTGAGGGGACTAGTGAAAAACTGTTTTTT
CASSEGTSEKLFF
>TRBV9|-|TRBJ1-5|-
TGTGCCAGCAGCCGTTCCGTGGGTCAGCCCCAGCATTTT
CASSRSVGQPQHF
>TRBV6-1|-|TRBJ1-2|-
TGTGCCAGCAGTGAAGCGGGGGGATCTATGTTCGGCTACACCTTC
CASSEAGGSMFGYTF
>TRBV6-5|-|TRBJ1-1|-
TGTGCCAGCAGCCGCCAGGTGAACACTGAAGCTTTCTTT
CASSRQVNTEAFF
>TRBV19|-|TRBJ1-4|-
TGTGCCAGTACCCCTGGAGTTAGGGGAACTAATGAAAAACTGTTTTTT
CASTPGVRGTNEKLFF
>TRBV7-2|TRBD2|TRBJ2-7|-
TGTGCCAGCAGCTTGACTAGCGGGGGGACCTACGAGCAGTACTTC
CASSLTSGGTYEQYF
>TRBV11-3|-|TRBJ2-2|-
TGTGCCAGCAGCTTTTTCGGGGACACCGGGGAGCTGTTTTTT
CASSFFGDTGELFF
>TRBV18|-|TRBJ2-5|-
TGTGCCAGCTCACAGGGAGTTGGGCAAGAGACCCAGTACTTC
CASSQGVGQETQYF
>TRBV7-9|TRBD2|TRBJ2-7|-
TGTGCCAGCAGCCCACGGGAGGCCTACGAGCAGTACTTC
CASSPREAYEQYF
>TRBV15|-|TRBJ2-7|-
TGTGCCACCAGCAGAGATAGCCGCCGACAGGCCTACGAGCAGTACTTC
CATSRDSRRQAYEQYF
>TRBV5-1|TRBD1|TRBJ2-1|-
TGCGCCAGCAGCCCCAGGACAGGGGACTCCAATGAGCAGTTCTTC
CASSPRTGDSNEQFF
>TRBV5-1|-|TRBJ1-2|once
TGCGCCAGCAGCTTGGCTCAGGGCGTCTATGGCTACACCTTC
CASSLAQGVYGYTF
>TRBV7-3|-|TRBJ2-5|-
TGTGCCAGCAGCCCCAATGGGGGCAGGGTAGAGACCCAGTACTTC
CASSPNGGRVETQYF
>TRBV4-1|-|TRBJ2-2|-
TGCGCCAGCAGCCAAGCCGGCCCCGGGGAGCTGTTTTTT
CASSQAGPGELFF